This TCR beta chain stems from a study of T cells in Graves' hyperthyroidism and ophthalmopathy (dated by TCRdb to the late 2010s). Notes on the research overall: Peripheral blood samples were taken at initial diagnosis, before any treatment was given. To identify TCR V-J signatures that set the groups apart, the researchers used a discovery cohort of roughly 100 patients, made up of approximately 43 with Graves' ophthalmopathy and about 55 with stable Graves' hyperthyroidism. Whether ophthalmopathy could be predicted prospectively was tested in an independent validation cohort made up of 18 hyperthyroidism patients plus 17 patients who later progressed to ophthalmopathy. The 90 or so discovery patients were randomly split 7:3 into training and test sets. In addition, the study compared T-cell repertoires in thyroid tissue and in blood from roughly 6 Graves' hyperthyroidism patients. After sampling, hyperthyroidism patients received methimazole starting at 30 mg daily, and ophthalmopathy patients received high-dose intravenous methylprednisolone. The paper describes TCR Vbeta CDR3 sequencing of around 130 peripheral blood samples, made up of about 41 ophthalmopathy patients, 70 to 80 hyperthyroidism patients and about 17 progressor patients.

Moderately to severely active disease, a Clinical Activity Score of at least 3, a NOSPECS grade of at least 4, and a duration under 3 months were present in ophthalmopathy patients. Exclusion was applied to patients with uncontrolled infections, other autoimmune diseases, pregnancy or lactation. Diagnoses were based on clinical symptoms, serum thyroxine and TRAb, thyroid ultrasound and orbital computed tomography. Ficoll-Paque density gradient centrifugation was used to isolate PBMCs from about 10 ml of fresh peripheral blood. Trizol reagent was used to extract total RNA, and RNA quality was then checked on an Agilent 2100 Bioanalyzer. What the research found in general, with its limitations: No statistical method was used to fix the sample size in advance, and group allocation was not hidden from the investigators. In validation, the model predicted progression to ophthalmopathy a median of approximately 6.6 months before onset, with 70% to 71% sensitivity and just under 75% specificity. Ophthalmopathy was separated from stable hyperthyroidism by a 13 V-J signature model, with around 90% sensitivity and approximately 81% specificity obtained in cross-validation and 80%/75% obtained in testing. Most expanded thyroid clonotypes (frequency above 0.001) were also found in blood, which suggests that blood repertoires may mirror thyroid immune responses.

This clonotype was picked up many times. It lacks a known antigen. Per-base qualities were not stored, and no clone one base away is much larger. The TCR beta CDR3 regions were amplified from RNA transcripts. A first-round RT-PCR of the TCR CDR3 used the HTBI primer set with the Qiagen OneStep RT-PCR kit. Libraries were constructed in a second round of multiplex PCR, after which size selection and purification were carried out. Libraries were sequenced paired-end with 100 bp reads on an Illumina HiSeq2000. The published analysis was carried out like this. Raw data were processed with SOAPnuke, discarding reads with adapters, uncalled bases, mean Phred below 15, or no exact constant-primer or identifier match. COPE v1.2.5 was used to merge the high-quality paired reads, and each unique nucleotide sequence was defined as a clonotype. Clonotypes were aligned to IMGT TRBV, TRBD and TRBJ reference segments using MiTCR v1.1. Analysis was restricted to V-J combinations with a frequency above 0.0001, which covered over 98% of repertoires. The TCS score was defined as the ratio of F50 (clonal expansion) to E x V (chaos), calculated using BLOSUM62-based TCRdist between CDR3 peptides within each V-J. Welch's t-statistics and random forest reduced roughly 500 V-J features to around 14, which were used in a naive Bayes classifier (R e1071). In-frame beta chains were kept once TCRdb had trimmed the public reads at Q25 with fastp and called clones with MiXCR. Each entry merges the rows of one CDR3 protein and shows their most common DNA and genes. The V and J calls were determined by TCRdb, not by the authors. The sample yields nearly 250,000 distinct CDR3 sequences; 16% were counted once. 28% of the sample is held by the ten biggest clonotypes.

The trim is 0 bases for V and 3 bases for J, with a gap of 6 bases between the germline ends. The germline V gene gives CDR1 as SGHRS and CDR2 as YFSETQ. From the cysteine through the phenylalanine, the CDR3 covers 13 amino acids. Just the 39-base CDR3 DNA is kept, in frame starting at base 1. Recombination joined TRBV5-1 with TRBJ1-1, with the identity of the D gene unclear. The sequenced sample consisted of blood. This sequence originates from a woman in her late teens or twenties with Graves' ophthalmopathy. The nucleotide sequence reads TGCGCCAGCAGCTTGGAGAGCTACACTGAAGCTTTCTTT. Its protein reads: CASSLESYTEAFF.